This T cell receptor beta chain was captured in a study of blood T cell repertoires in COVID-19. The CDR3 spans 13 residues. The V end was cut by 5 bases, the J end by 2 bases, with 8 bases between. The V gene's germline CDR1 is MRHNA and CDR2 SNTAGT. The protocol was immunoSEQ multiplex PCR, while the TCRdb copy is restricted to in-frame clones and leaves out a portion. The sample carries roughly 220,000 clones, less than 90% recorded once. The chain carries TRBV6-4 and TRBJ2-3; D gene unclear. Sequenced: peripheral blood. This TCR was recovered from a woman aged 60 to 75 who had recovered from COVID-19. The CDR3 spells CASSSVYTDTQYF. CDR3 nucleotides: TGTGCCAGCAGTTCGGTTTACACAGATACGCAGTATTTT.